This record looks at one T cell receptor (beta chain) sequence and its context. The specificity of this receptor is unknown. It has no much larger one-base neighbor in the sample; base qualities were not kept. The sample's time point label is to be understood as: 180 days after allo-HCT. Blood samples were obtained from recipients approximately 28 days before transplant and at days 30, 100 and 180 after transplant. Nuclei Lysis Solution was used to extract genomic DNA from fresh or cryopreserved unfractionated peripheral blood mononuclear cells. The data are from a study of T cell clonotyping in hematopoietic cell transplantation (dated by TCRdb to about 2021). Notes on the research overall: A total of some 140 blood samples were gathered in the study from under 40 consecutive transplant recipients along with their related donors. Patients were recruited between late 2015 and January 2017 and followed until late 2020 or death. Overall study outcomes, separate from this receptor: Recipient repertoires showed only a small fraction of overlap with donor repertoires, and over 97% appeared de novo at the given depth. The sample size was limited, and because cells were not sorted, the contributions of CD4 and CD8 repertoires could not be separated. Broader posttransplant TCR repertoire diversity was predicted by donor and pretransplant recipient Inverse Simpson Index values. A decrease in recipient TCR diversity was observed after transplant, and a progressive increase in pathologically expanded clonotypes was seen from day 30 to day 180.

TCR beta CDR3 regions were amplified from genomic DNA with the immunoSEQ assay, a bias-controlled multiplex PCR using V- and J-specific primers. A proprietary barcode and Illumina adapter sequences were added to the CDR3 amplicons in a second PCR step. An Illumina MiSeq instrument was used for sequencing of the CDR3 libraries. Per the authors' processing: Export and quality control were performed with immunoSEQ Analyzer 3.0, and downstream analyses were performed with R Bioconductor and Immunarch. Only productive rearrangements in the normalized downsampled data set went into calculating the repertoire metrics. In the normalized cohort, a clonotype counted as pathologically expanded if the clonotype was larger than 5 templates. Repertoire diversity was measured with the Inverse Simpson Index. To capture all clonotypes, CMV-specificity analyses were performed on the non-normalized data set. As stored in TCRdb, this immuneACCESS dataset retains in-frame rearrangements with V and J assigned. A fraction of the clones does not appear; measured against another copy, unresolved V genes explain less than half of the discrepancy, and the remainder lacks a known reason. The V and J calls and clone size are taken from that table; D and trimming were inferred from the DNA. In all, the sample holds some 8,300 clones, and approximately 85% of those were seen once. About 34% of the sample lies in the top ten.

This sequence originates from a female patient aged 30-39 years who had an allogeneic stem cell transplant, so the T cells may come from the graft donor. Some clones in this sample may be carry-over from other donors' samples. The sequencing used PBMCs, collected 180 days after allogeneic stem cell transplant.

The CDR3 reads CASSLVLAGAINTDTQYF. The DNA sequence is as follows: TGTGCCAGCAGCTTAGTCCTAGCGGGGGCCATAAACACAGATACGCAGTATTTT. The sequence links TRBV7-2 to TRBJ2-3; TRBD2 fits 10 bases in the junction. V is trimmed back by 1 base and J by 2 bases, and the junction contains 9 bases that no gene match accounts for. CDR1 is given as SGHTA and CDR2 as FQGNSA, both from the germline V gene. The CDR3 measures 18 amino acids from cysteine to phenylalanine. Only CDR3 DNA remains: 54 bases, in frame from the first base.